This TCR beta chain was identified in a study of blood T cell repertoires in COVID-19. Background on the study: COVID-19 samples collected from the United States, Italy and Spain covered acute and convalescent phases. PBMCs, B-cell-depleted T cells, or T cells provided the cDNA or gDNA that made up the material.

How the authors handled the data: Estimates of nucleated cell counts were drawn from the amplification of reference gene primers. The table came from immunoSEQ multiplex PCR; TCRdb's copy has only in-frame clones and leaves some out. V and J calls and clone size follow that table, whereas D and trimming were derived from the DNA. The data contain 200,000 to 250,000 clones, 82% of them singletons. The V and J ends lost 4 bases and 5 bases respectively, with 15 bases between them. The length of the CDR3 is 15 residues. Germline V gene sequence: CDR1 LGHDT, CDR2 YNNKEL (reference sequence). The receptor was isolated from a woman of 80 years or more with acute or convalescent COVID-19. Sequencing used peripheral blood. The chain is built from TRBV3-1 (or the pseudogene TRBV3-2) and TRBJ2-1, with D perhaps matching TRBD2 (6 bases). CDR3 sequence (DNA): TGTGCCAGCAGCCCTAGCCTCGGGGGAAACAATGAGCAGTTCTTC. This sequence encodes CASSPSLGGNNEQFF.